This is a list of T cell receptor beta chains from one sample in a study of blood T cells in healthy people across ages. Each CDR3 protein is one row after TCRdb ran MiXCR on the 5' RACE reads. Of about 840,000 distinct CDR3 sequences listed, 25% to 35% were seen once; the top ten hold more than 8.5%. The sample was also linked to a second study, of T cells of mothers and their children.

Sample: blood. The source of these receptors is a woman between 40 and 50 years old in good health. Both conserved end residues are part of each CDR3. Each record gives: clone size, D gene, V gene, J gene, CDR3 protein, CDR3 DNA. The D gene is left open where the match is weak. The size entry is marked missing in some rows and otherwise reads once, few, many or a size class.

>many|TRBD1|TRBV7-9|TRBJ2-3
CASSASQGETVTDTQYF
TGTGCCAGCAGCGCCAGCCAGGGGGAAACGGTCACAGATACGCAGTATTTT
>few|TRBD1|TRBV28|TRBJ1-1
CASSSTGLSGAFF
TGTGCCAGCAGTTCGACAGGGCTATCTGGAGCTTTCTTT
>many|NA|TRBV7-2|TRBJ2-7
CASSSRQLTYEQYF
TGTGCCAGCAGCTCCCGACAGCTGACCTACGAGCAGTACTTC
>NA|NA|TRBV14|TRBJ2-1
CAGSPRLVAYNEQFF
TGTGCCGGCAGCCCACGCCTAGTTGCCTACAATGAGCAGTTCTTC
>NA|NA|TRBV5-5|TRBJ2-2
CASNPGRHANTGELFF
TGTGCCAGCAACCCGGGGAGGCACGCGAACACCGGGGAGCTGTTTTTT
>NA|TRBD1|TRBV20-1|TRBJ2-2
CSARVGTGRGGELFF
TGCAGTGCTAGAGTGGGGACAGGGCGCGGCGGGGAGCTGTTTTTT
>few|NA|TRBV27|TRBJ2-1
CASSWTAGLAYNEQFF
TGTGCCAGCAGTTGGACTGCGGGGTTGGCCTACAATGAGCAGTTCTTC
>many|NA|TRBV6-5|TRBJ2-5
CASSYRGSRQETQYF
TGTGCCAGCAGTTACAGGGGCAGTCGACAAGAGACCCAGTACTTC
>NA|NA|TRBV4-2|TRBJ2-3
CASSQGGESTDTQYF
TGTGCCAGCAGCCAAGGCGGGGAAAGCACAGATACGCAGTATTTT
>few|NA|TRBV2|TRBJ2-5
CASSEEQGIRETQYF
TGTGCCAGCAGTGAAGAACAGGGTATACGGGAGACCCAGTACTTC
>few|TRBD1|TRBV6-5|TRBJ2-2
CASSYSSDTGVYTGELFF
TGTGCCAGCAGTTACTCGAGCGACACAGGGGTGTACACCGGGGAGCTGTTTTTT
>NA|NA|TRBV5-1|TRBJ2-5
CASSWLSETQYF
TGCGCCAGCAGCTGGCTAAGTGAGACCCAGTACTTC
>few|TRBD1|TRBV27|TRBJ1-2
CASRRQGGDYGYTF
TGTGCCAGCAGGCGACAGGGTGGAGACTATGGCTACACCTTC
>NA|NA|TRBV4-1|TRBJ2-3
CASSPGPFTDTQCF
TGCGCCAGCAGCCCCGGTCCCTTCACAGATACGCAGTGTTTT
>NA|TRBD1|TRBV11-1|TRBJ1-2
CASSFLQVRGPREKWKEGHTF
TGTGCCAGCAGCTTTCTCCAAGTAAGGGGGCCCAGGGAAAAGTGGAAGGAAGGCCACACCTTC
>few|TRBD1|TRBV28|TRBJ2-5
CASSPPGVGTGSETQYF
TGTGCCAGCAGTCCTCCAGGTGTCGGGACAGGATCAGAGACCCAGTACTTC
>NA|TRBD2|TRBV28|TRBJ2-1
CASGIPELAGGSNEQF
TGTGCCAGCGGAATCCCGGAACTAGCGGGGGGGAGTAATGAGCAGTTC
>many|NA|TRBV28|TRBJ1-2
CASSPPAETYGYTF
TGTGCCAGCAGCCCCCCGGCGGAAACCTATGGCTACACCTTC
>NA|NA|TRBV7-2|TRBJ2-7
CASSLGVGLSYISYEQYF
TGTGCCAGCAGCTTAGGAGTGGGTCTGAGCTATATCTCCTACGAGCAGTACTTC
>few|NA|TRBV6-2/TRBV6-3|TRBJ1-1
CASVPWDDTEAFF
TGTGCCAGCGTCCCTTGGGACGACACTGAAGCTTTCTTT
>NA|NA|TRBV28|TRBJ1-2
CTSTETAGAAYGYTF
TGTACCAGCACCGAAACGGCAGGGGCCGCGTATGGCTACACCTTC
>NA|NA|TRBV12-3/TRBV12-4|TRBJ2-1
CASRSAGGTYNEQFF
TGTGCCAGCAGATCCGCTGGGGGGACCTACAATGAGCAGTTCTTC
>many|NA|TRBV7-6|TRBJ2-5
CASSLGPGHQETQYF
TGTGCCAGCAGCTTGGGACCGGGACACCAAGAGACCCAGTACTTC
>NA|NA|TRBV27|TRBJ2-7
CASSETANRYEQYF
TGTGCCAGCAGTGAAACTGCGAACCGCTACGAGCAGTACTTC
>once|NA|TRBV6-2/TRBV6-3|TRBJ2-4
CASREQGRLYNEQYF
TGTGCCAGCAGAGAACAGGGCCGCCTCTACAATGAGCAGTACTTC
>few|NA|TRBV7-2|TRBJ1-1
CASSRRTGPEAFF
TGTGCCAGCAGCCGCCGAACAGGGCCTGAAGCTTTCTTT
>NA|NA|TRBV18|TRBJ1-2
CASSPEIRRSNYGYTF
TGTGCCAGCTCACCCGAGATAAGACGTTCTAACTATGGCTACACCTTC
>many|TRBD1|TRBV5-1|TRBJ2-7
CASSLFDRVLNYEQYF
TGCGCCAGCAGCTTGTTTGACAGGGTGCTGAACTACGAGCAGTACTTC
>NA|NA|TRBV11-2|TRBJ1-1
CASSLMRVPTVEAFF
TGTGCCAGCAGCCTAATGCGCGTCCCGACGGTTGAAGCTTTCTTT
>many|NA|TRBV30|TRBJ1-1
CAWIDDLATEAFF
TGTGCCTGGATCGACGACCTGGCCACTGAAGCTTTCTTT
>NA|NA|TRBV2|TRBJ1-1
CASNRKQNTEAFF
TGTGCCAGCAATAGAAAACAGAACACTGAAGCTTTCTTT
>NA|NA|TRBV6-2/TRBV6-3|TRBJ1-1
CASSYGQTMNTEAFF
TGTGCCAGCAGTTACGGACAGACGATGAACACTGAAGCTTTCTTT
>many|NA|TRBV7-6|TRBJ1-2
CASSPVAGSYGYTF
TGTGCCAGCAGCCCGGTGGCAGGGAGTTATGGCTACACCTTC
>NA|NA|TRBV7-2|TRBJ2-1
CASSLGRGAEQFF
TGTGCCAGCAGCTTGGGACGAGGGGCGGAGCAGTTCTTC